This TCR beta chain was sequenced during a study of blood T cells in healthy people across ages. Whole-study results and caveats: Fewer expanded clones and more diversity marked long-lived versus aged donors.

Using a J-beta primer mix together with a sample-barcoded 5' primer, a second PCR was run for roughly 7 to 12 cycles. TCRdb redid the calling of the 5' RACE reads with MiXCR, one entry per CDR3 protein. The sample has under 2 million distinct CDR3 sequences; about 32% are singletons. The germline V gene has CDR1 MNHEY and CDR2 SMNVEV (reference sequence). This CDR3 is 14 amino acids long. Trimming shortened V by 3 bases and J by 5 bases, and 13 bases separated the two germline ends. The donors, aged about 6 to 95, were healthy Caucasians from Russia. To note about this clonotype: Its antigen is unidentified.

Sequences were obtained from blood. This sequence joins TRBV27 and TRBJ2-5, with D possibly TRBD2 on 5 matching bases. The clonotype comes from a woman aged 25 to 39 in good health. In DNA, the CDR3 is TGTGCCAGCAGTTTTCCCGGGTGGAGGGAGACCCAGTACTTC. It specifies CASSFPGWRETQYF.